Detailed here is one T cell receptor (beta chain). Its antigen is unknown. The data derive from a study of blood T cells in healthy people across ages. Points from the study as a whole: Conclusively comparing naive with antigen-experienced cells was impossible with unsorted PBMCs.

The CDR3 has 15 amino acids. Between the trimmed V and J ends, which lost 3 bases and 2 bases, there was a span of 14 bases. The germline CDR1 and CDR2 sequences are SGHDN and FVKESK. Combining a sample-barcoded 5' primer with a J-beta primer mix, a second PCR ran for roughly 6 to 12 cycles. Each CDR3 protein gets one entry after TCRdb re-called the 5' RACE reads with MiXCR. Counted here are more than 650,000 distinct CDR3 sequences, approximately 53% occurring once; the ten biggest clones make up approximately 40%. This TCR was sampled from a man older than 75 in good health. Material for sequencing was blood. The rearrangement joins TRBV14 to TRBJ2-7, with D tentatively TRBD2 (7 bases). The CDR3 DNA reads as TGTGCCAGCAGCCAGAGGGGGGGTTTAGCCTACGAGCAGTACTTC. Translated, it gives CASSQRGGLAYEQYF.